The source of this TCR beta chain is a study of blood T cell repertoires in COVID-19. Study background: T cells, B-cell-depleted T cells, or PBMCs supplied cDNA or gDNA.

This table comes from immunoSEQ multiplex PCR, and its TCRdb copy is limited to in-frame clones, with some not included. The sample consists of about 300,000 clones, 85% to 90% of them appearing once. Participant-given clinical history determined each cohort assignment. Sequencing used PBMCs or T cells enriched from blood (not recorded which). The receptor comes from a woman aged 50 to 60 who had been exposed to COVID-19.

CDR3 sequence reads: CASSINNQPQHF. For the CDR3, the DNA is TGTGCCAGCAGCATAAACAATCAGCCCCAGCATTTT. J is TRBJ1-5 and V is TRBV7-2; D is undetermined. Trimming took off 5 bases at V and 3 bases at J, with 5 bases between the two ends. Germline assignment: CDR1 SGHTA and CDR2 FQGNSA. This CDR3 is built from 12 residues.